This T cell receptor (beta chain) was documented in a study of blood T cell repertoires in COVID-19. Across the whole study: Both acute and convalescent COVID-19 samples were obtained from the United States, Italy and Spain. The analysed material was cDNA or gDNA that came from T cells, B-cell-depleted T cells, or PBMCs.

Authors' data handling: Reference gene primer amplification gave estimated nucleated cell counts. Method: immunoSEQ multiplex PCR; TCRdb's copy keeps in-frame clones and lacks some. V and J calls and clone size are as listed in that table; D and trimming were resolved from the DNA. Here the sample spans tens of thousands of clones, around 78% being singletons. Per germline, CDR1 SGHTA and CDR2 FQGNSA. V lost 0 bases, J lost 9 bases, and 12 bases lay in between. The length of the CDR3 is 14 residues. The TCR originated in a human donor in a cohort sampled during active COVID-19. The J gene is TRBJ2-4, the V gene TRBV7-2; no firm D call. Source material: peripheral blood. The CDR3, as DNA: TGTGCCAGCAGCTTAGCCCCGGCGGTGGGCATTCAGTACTTC. Its protein product is CASSLAPAVGIQYF. Full variable domain (remainder filled in from reference TRBV7-2 and TRBJ2-4): GAGVSQSPSNKVTEKGKDVELRCDPISGHTALYWYRQSLGQGLEFLIYFQGNSAPDKSGLPSDRFSAERTGGSVSTLTIQRTQQEDSAVYLCASSLAPAVGIQYFGAGTRLSVL.